The T cell receptor (beta chain) described here comes from a study of metastatic and nonmetastatic thyroid tumors. This clone was recorded at least ten times. The CDR3 loop spans 14 amino acids. Germline assignment: CDR1 ENHRY and CDR2 SYGVKD. V lost 4 bases, J lost 7 bases, and 4 bases stayed unmatched. TCRdb called clones again from the PCR reads with MiXCR. The sample has about 15,000 clones; approximately 32% are singletons. Every patient was untreated before thyroid surgery. Material for sequencing was tumor tissue. The chain combines TRBV10-3 with TRBJ2-1; 10 bases map to TRBD2. This clonotype was sampled from a male donor with papillary thyroid cancer or a benign thyroid nodule (not recorded which). Some clones in this sample may be carry-over from other donors' samples. CDR3 protein: CAISASGSQNEQFF. The CDR3, as DNA: TGTGCCATCAGTGCTAGCGGGAGCCAGAATGAGCAGTTCTTC.